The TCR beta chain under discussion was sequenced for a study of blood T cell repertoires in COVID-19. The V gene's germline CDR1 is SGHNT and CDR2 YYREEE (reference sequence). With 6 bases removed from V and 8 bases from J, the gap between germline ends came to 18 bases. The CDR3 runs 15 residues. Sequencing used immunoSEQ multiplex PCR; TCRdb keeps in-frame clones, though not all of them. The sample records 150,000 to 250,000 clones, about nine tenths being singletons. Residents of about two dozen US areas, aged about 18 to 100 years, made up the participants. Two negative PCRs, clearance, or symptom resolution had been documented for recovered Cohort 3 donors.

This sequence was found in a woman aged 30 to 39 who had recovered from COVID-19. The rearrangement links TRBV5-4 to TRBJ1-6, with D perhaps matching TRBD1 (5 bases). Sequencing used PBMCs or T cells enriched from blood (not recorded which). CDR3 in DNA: TGTGCCAGCACCCCCCCCGGGACGGGAGATTCACCCCTCCACTTT. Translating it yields CASTPPGTGDSPLHF.